Below, 5 T cell receptor beta chains from the same sample are listed, as sequenced in a study of T cells in localized non-small cell lung cancer (dated by TCRdb to the early 2020s). The library was made by the immunoSEQ multiplex PCR assay. Imported from immuneACCESS, the table was reduced by TCRdb to in-frame sequences with V and J called. These copies leave out some clones; in studies compared against another copy, an unresolved V gene accounts for under half, and the cause of the remainder is not known. The table for this sample lists about 47,000 clones; approximately 86% of them were counted only once. The ten biggest clones cover over 2% of the sample. The source was PBMCs, collected before any cancer treatment. The receptors stem from a man aged 40-75 years with stage II lung adenocarcinoma.

The genes are TRBV7-3 and TRBJ2-3; 10 positions match TRBD2. This CDR3 spans 18 amino acids. Germline V gene sequence: CDR1 SGHTA, CDR2 FQGTGA. V shed 4 bases, J shed 2 bases, and the junction held 12 bases outside the gene matches. The CDR3 DNA is TGTGCCAGCAGCTCCGTAGGGGTAACTAGCGGGGTCACAGATACGCAGTATTTT. Translated, it gives CASSSVGVTSGVTDTQYF.

The V and J genes are TRBV11-2 and TRBJ1-2, with TRBD1 identical over 7 bases. V lost 4 bases and J lost 0; bases outside the gene matches: 8. This CDR3 has 16 residues. Germline assignment: CDR1 SGHAT and CDR2 FQNNGV. The CDR3 bases are TGTGCCAGCAGCTCACAGGGGAAAGGGGCTAACTATGGCTACACCTTC. Protein sequence: CASSSQGKGANYGYTF.

The chain joins TRBV6-6 to TRBJ2-5; TRBD1 or TRBD2 may be the D gene (7 bases each). CDR3 length equals 16 residues. Germline CDR1 is MNHNY and CDR2 is SVGAGI (reference sequence). Trimming removed 5 bases from V and 0 bases from J, with 16 bases in between. DNA for the CDR3: TGTGCCAGCAGTATGACAGGGAGGGCATACCAAGAGACCCAGTACTTC. Translated: CASSMTGRAYQETQYF.

The chain combines TRBV28 with TRBJ1-5, with D possibly TRBD1 on 6 matching bases. V was shortened by 3 bases and J by 4 bases, with 13 bases between the two germline ends. Germline V CDR1 and CDR2: MDHEN, SYDVKM. This CDR3 has 15 residues. The CDR3 region is CASSFQQGLNQPQHF. The DNA for the CDR3 is TGTGCCAGCAGTTTCCAACAGGGCTTAAATCAGCCCCAGCATTTT.

The V and J genes are TRBV9 and TRBJ1-5; D not resolved. This CDR3 is built from 15 residues. Germline V CDR1 and CDR2: SGDLS, YYNGEE. Trimming stripped 2 bases from V and 5 bases from J, with 14 bases between. CDR3 sequence (DNA): TGTGCCAGCAGCGTCAACGCGGGGAGCGATCAGCCCCAGCATTTT. It yields the protein CASSVNAGSDQPQHF. Together with reference TRBV9 and TRBJ1-5, the CDR3 gives the full variable domain: DSGVTQTPKHLITATGQRVTLRCSPRSGDLSVYWYQQSLDQGLQFLIQYYNGEERAKGNILERFSAQQFPDLHSELNLSSLELGDSALYFCASSVNAGSDQPQHFGDGTRLSIL.